The T cell receptor beta chain under discussion was sequenced for a study of T cell changes during pregnancy in multiple sclerosis. The table came from immunoSEQ multiplex PCR; TCRdb's copy has only in-frame clones and leaves some out. The sample lists tens of thousands of clones, roughly 93% occurring once. Deletions cut 6 bases from V and 3 bases from J, with 12 bases between. This CDR3 contains 12 residues. The V gene's germline CDR1 is SQVTM and CDR2 ANQGSEA. This clone has a single count. The source was CD8+ T cells from peripheral blood mononuclear cells, collected in the second trimester of pregnancy. V and J are TRBV29-1 and TRBJ2-7, with D tentatively TRBD1 (5 bases). The TCR comes from a female donor with multiple sclerosis, enrolled in a pregnancy study. The CDR3 protein is CSVRQSSYEQYF. CDR3 in DNA: TGCAGCGTCCGACAGTCTAGCTACGAGCAGTACTTC.